These T cell receptor beta chains were read from a single sample in a study of blood T cell repertoires in COVID-19. The method was immunoSEQ multiplex PCR; TCRdb's version includes in-frame clones alone and lacks a portion of them. This table holds 45,000 to 55,000 clones, roughly four fifths found once. The source material was peripheral blood. These receptors originate from an elderly man with COVID-19, enrolled during active disease. The CDR3 runs from the conserved cysteine through the conserved F or W. The D gene is left open where the match is weak.

-,TRBV7-9,CASSLAIGGTGELFF
-,TRBV27,CASSSIQGGGNQPQHF
-,TRBV12-5,CASGPIRDGTSYEQYF
-,TRBV6-5,CASSYEGVGNTIYF
TRBD2,TRBV7-9,CASSLGRGTSGSEEQFF
TRBD1,TRBV19,CASSTGTGWDNQPQHF
TRBD1,TRBV19,CASSTPGAGGPNQPQHF
TRBD1,TRBV16,CASSHGTGKQPQHF
-,TRBV6-5,CASSPPGSHYGYTF
-,TRBV4-3,CASSQDGGLNIQYF
TRBD1,TRBV7-2,CASSLAPTGTNEQFF
-,TRBV2,CASRTEGGRGYTF
-,TRBV30,CAWSNLRGSGNTIYF
TRBD1,TRBV18,CASSRGQGSTGELFF
-,TRBV4-3,CASSPLPSSKTNTGELFF
TRBD2,TRBV4-1,CASSQELAGGNTGELFF
TRBD1,TRBV10-3,CAIGQGYNQPQHF
TRBD1,TRBV19,CASNSRGRDEKLFF
-,TRBV6-5,CASSPEPGQTYGYTF
TRBD1,TRBV29-1,CSALQGAGSTEAFF
-,TRBV12-3/TRBV12-4,CASSFQGSTEAFF
TRBD1,TRBV19,CASDGQGWGYTF
TRBD1,TRBV3-1/TRBV3-2,CASSRQGRNTEAFF